The 18 T cell receptor beta chains below all came from one sample that was sequenced in a study of blood T cells in healthy people across ages. Primed by a sample-barcoded 5' primer and a J-beta primer mix, a second PCR proceeded for about 7 to 11 cycles. One entry per CDR3 protein, called by TCRdb with MiXCR from the 5' RACE reads. The sample lists about a million distinct CDR3 sequences, around two fifths occurring once. Sequenced input: blood. These receptors all come from a man aged 18 to 30 in good health.

The chain combines TRBV6-2 or TRBV6-3 with TRBJ2-2; 10 nucleotides match TRBD1. Germline V gene data show CDR1 as MNHEY and CDR2 as SVGEGT. This CDR3 spans 14 amino acids. V dropped 6 bases and J dropped 9; count of bases not matched to a gene: 7. The CDR3 coding sequence is TGTGCCAGCAGGCCGGGACAGGGGCTCAGGGAGCTGTTTTTT. Protein product: CASRPGQGLRELFF.

This clonotype was seen ten or more times. V and J are TRBV12-3 or TRBV12-4 and TRBJ2-7, with 7 bases that match TRBD1. Losses at the gene ends were 3 bases for V and 3 bases for J; bases not matched to a gene: 5. The CDR3 runs to 14 residues. The DNA for the CDR3 is TGTGCCAGCAGTTTGGGGACAGAAAACTACGAGCAGTACTTC. Encoded protein: CASSLGTENYEQYF.

This clonotype came up a few times. The rearrangement links TRBV4-1 to TRBJ2-7; D perhaps matches TRBD1 (6 bases). The CDR3 is 14 residues long. The V gene's germline CDR1 is MGHRA and CDR2 YSYEKL. V lost 2 bases to trimming and J lost 6 bases, with 14 bases between them. The CDR3, as DNA: TGCGCCAGCAGCCAACACAGGGAGATGATCGAGCAGTACTTC. This encodes CASSQHREMIEQYF.

The table lists this clonotype with many counts. This chain uses TRBV7-2 with TRBJ2-1; tentative D call: TRBD1 (5 bases). The V gene's germline CDR1 is SGHTA and CDR2 FQGNSA. The CDR3 totals 15 residues. The V and J ends lost 0 bases and 4 bases respectively, with 10 bases between them. The CDR3 nucleotides read TGTGCCAGCAGCTTAGCAGGGGTTGGGTACAATGAGCAGTTCTTC. Its protein product is CASSLAGVGYNEQFF.

With respect to this clonotype: Germline and junction disagree at one end, which may indicate a read error. The chain uses TRBV20-1 and TRBJ2-3; 11 nucleotides match TRBD2. Looked up from germline, CDR1 is DFQATT and CDR2 is SNEGSKA (reference sequence). CDR3 length: 14 residues. CDR3 sequence reads: CSARLAGSTDAQYF. The CDR3 DNA is TGCAGTGCGCGACTAGCGGGGAGCACAGATGCGCAGTATTTT.

This clonotype was picked up a small number of times. V is TRBV9 and J is TRBJ2-5, with 8 bases lining up with TRBD1. CDR1 is SGDLS and CDR2 is YYNGEE in the germline V gene. The V segment lost 3 bases and the J segment 5 bases; nucleotides outside the gene matches: 9. This CDR3 spans 15 amino acids. The CDR3 region is CASSDIPRGQETQYF. The DNA of the CDR3 is TGTGCCAGCAGCGACATACCCAGGGGGCAGGAGACCCAGTACTTC.

As DNA, the CDR3 is TGTGCCAGCAGCCGTACCGGGGGTTTGACTGAAGCTTTCTTT. Translated: CASSRTGGLTEAFF. The chain carries TRBV12-3 or TRBV12-4 and TRBJ1-1, with D possibly matching TRBD1 (5 bases). The CDR3 loop spans 14 amino acids. V lost 6 bases, J lost 5 bases, and 16 bases lay in between.

There are a few counts of this clonotype. The chain carries TRBV20-1 and TRBJ1-1, with TRBD1 as a possible D gene (5 bases). The length of the CDR3 is 16 residues. The ends were cut back, 1 base at V and 3 bases at J, with 18 bases in the middle. The germline V gene encodes CDR1 DFQATT and CDR2 SNEGSKA (reference sequence). The CDR3 nucleotides read TGCAGTGCTAGAGTTGAGACAGTTGAATTGTACACTGAAGCTTTCTTT. Encoded protein: CSARVETVELYTEAFF.

V usage is TRBV24-1 and J usage is TRBJ2-3; D perhaps matches TRBD2 (6 bases). The CDR3 spans 14 residues. V shed 12 bases and J shed 3 bases, with 18 bases lying between them. Germline-derived CDR1 and CDR2 are KGHDR and SFDVKD. This CDR3 is CALSAGRGTDTQYF. For the CDR3, the DNA is TGTGCCCTCAGTGCGGGCCGGGGGACAGATACGCAGTATTTT.

The chain combines TRBV20-1 with TRBJ2-7; D is ambiguous. The CDR3 extends over 16 amino acids. Germline V gene lookup returns CDR1 DFQATT and CDR2 SNEGSKA (reference sequence). V was shortened by 0 bases and J by 7 bases, with 22 bases between the two germline ends. CDR3 nucleotide sequence: TGCAGTGCTAGAGATCCTCGCGGCGCCAATTACAATGAGCAGTACTTC. Its protein is CSARDPRGANYNEQYF.

This clonotype has ten or more counts. V is TRBV3-1 and J is TRBJ1-1, with D perhaps matching TRBD1 (5 bases). The CDR3 sequence is 14 residues long. The V gene's germline CDR1 is LGHDT and CDR2 YNNKEL (reference sequence). Trimming shortened V by 6 bases and J by 0 bases, and 11 bases separated the two germline ends. The CDR3 loop is CASSPDTLNTEAFF. In DNA form, the CDR3 reads TGTGCCAGCAGTCCGGACACCTTGAACACTGAAGCTTTCTTT.

The chain has TRBV27 and TRBJ2-2; D is possibly TRBD1 or TRBD2 (6 bases each). The CDR3 runs to 15 residues. CDR1 is MNHEY, CDR2 SMNVEV, per germline (reference sequence). V was trimmed by 4 bases and J by 5 bases, leaving 14 bases between them. CDR3 DNA: TGTGCCAGCAGTTGGGGGGCGAGGACAACCGGGGAGCTGTTTTTT. Its protein is CASSWGARTTGELFF.

The table lists this clonotype with many counts. This sequence joins TRBV5-5 and TRBJ2-3, with 11 bases identical to TRBD2. Germline assignment: CDR1 SGHKS and CDR2 YYEKEE (reference sequence). V lost 2 bases to trimming and J lost 4 bases; unmatched junction nucleotides: 9. The CDR3 is 17 amino acids. This CDR3 is CASSFLSGTSGSDTQYF. The CDR3 nucleotides are TGTGCCAGCAGCTTCTTGAGCGGGACTAGCGGTTCAGATACGCAGTATTTT.

The sample holds a few counts of this clonotype. This rearrangement joins TRBV2 to TRBJ1-1; tentative D call: TRBD1 (5 bases). This CDR3 region has 13 residues. Germline CDR1 and CDR2: SNHLY and FYNNEI. V lost 8 bases and J 1 base, leaving 11 bases between the germline ends. The CDR3 protein is CASHLGQNTEAFF. CDR3 in DNA: TGTGCCAGCCACCTCGGACAGAACACTGAAGCTTTCTTT.

This clonotype was seen only once. The rearrangement uses TRBV29-1 and TRBJ1-2; the D gene is possibly TRBD1 (6 bases). Trimming pared 6 bases from V and 7 bases from J, leaving 21 bases between. Per the germline V gene, CDR1 is SQVTM and CDR2 is ANQGSEA. The CDR3 loop spans 14 amino acids. DNA of the CDR3: TGCAGCGTACCAACACAGGGCAGGAGACTTGGCTACACCTTC. It yields the protein CSVPTQGRRLGYTF.

The V gene is TRBV14, the J gene TRBJ2-7; possible D gene TRBD1, 6 bases. This CDR3 spans 15 amino acids. Trimming removed 0 bases at V and 1 base at J, with 10 bases between. Per the germline V gene, CDR1 is SGHDN and CDR2 is FVKESK. The CDR3 sequence: CASSQDPGVSYEQYF. The CDR3 DNA reads as TGTGCCAGCAGCCAAGATCCAGGGGTTTCCTACGAGCAGTACTTC.

This clonotype was counted between two and nine times. The chain links TRBV19 to TRBJ2-3; D is uncertain. Per germline, CDR1 LNHDA and CDR2 SQIVND (reference sequence). The CDR3 runs to 14 residues. Trimming removed 4 bases from V and 0 bases from J, with 8 bases in between. Here the CDR3 DNA reads TGTGCCAGTAGTACCCTATATAGCACAGATACGCAGTATTTT. Amino acid sequence: CASSTLYSTDTQYF.

In its sample, this clonotype was seen a few times. The rearrangement links TRBV29-1 to TRBJ2-3; possibly TRBD2 for D (6 bases). The CDR3 has 13 residues. Germline CDR1 is SQVTM and CDR2 is ANQGSEA. The V gene lost 4 bases and the J gene lost 2 bases, with 10 bases spanning the gap. CDR3 in DNA: TGCAGCGTTGTGGGACTTTCCACAGATACGCAGTATTTT. This gives the protein CSVVGLSTDTQYF.